Sequencing of this T cell receptor (beta chain) was carried out in a study of CD8+ T cells in alopecia areata. Regarding the study as a whole: Sequenced scalp T cells also include alphabeta T cells resident in normal skin. Mice showed TCR sharing more clearly than patients did, possibly owing to HLA.

A word on this clone: Antigen specificity is unknown.

CDR1 and CDR2 (germline): MNHEY, SMNVEV (reference sequence). The CDR3 is 15 residues long. With 5 bases clipped from V and 9 bases from J, the junction kept 10 bases outside the gene matches. RNA was extracted and reverse transcribed into cDNA as the sequencing template. Libraries were prepared by immunoSEQ multiplex PCR; TCRdb keeps only in-frame clonotypes and omits some of them. The data show about 120,000 clones, approximately 49% seen once. Sorted out of PBMCs were CD4+ T cells and CD8+ T cells. The receptor was isolated from a human donor with alopecia areata. The chain has TRBV27 and TRBJ2-1; 10 bases are shared with TRBD1. Sequencing was performed on CD8+ T cells sorted from blood, taken at week 0. The DNA of the CDR3 is TGTGCCAGCAGTCCCGGACAGGGGGAGGCTGGTGAGCAGTTCTTC. Translation gives CASSPGQGEAGEQFF.